This T cell receptor beta chain was captured in a study of blood T cells in healthy people across ages (dated by TCRdb to between 2014 and 2017). Regarding the research as a whole: In model experiments, template switching captured roughly one uniquely barcoded TCR beta cDNA molecule for every two T cells. Age-related changes in TCR beta repertoire diversity were measured in the study by deep sequencing normalized with unique cDNA molecular identifiers. Four age groups were formed from the donors: young (average 16 years), middle-aged (around 40), aged (62) and long-lived (roughly 88). To avoid experimental bias, donors of different ages were spread randomly across the sequencing lanes. Using the same blood draw, the study looked at two additional independent replicas of 1 million unique cDNA reads for two donors, one aged 18 to 30 and the other aged 80 or older.

Overall study results and their limits: Total diversity estimates from one million sequenced T cells were considered lower bounds and underestimates. Because the CMV infection status of the donors was unknown, age-related changes in expanded clonotypes may potentially have been confounded. The long-lived group showed more naive CD4+ T cells, fewer expanded clones and increased TCR diversity than the aged group, suggesting age selection. The percentage of naive T cells measured by flow cytometry correlated strongly with observed TCR beta diversity. Since profiling was done on bulk unsorted PBMCs, naive and antigen-experienced compartments could not be conclusively compared. Observed TCR beta diversity per million T cells fell roughly linearly with age, and a significant reduction was already apparent by age roughly 40.

Donors were a few dozen systemically healthy Caucasian individuals from Russia aged roughly 6 to 100 years. Each donor gave about 9.2 milliliters of peripheral blood, drawn into EDTA-treated Vacutainer tubes. Ficoll-Paque density-gradient centrifugation was used to isolate PBMCs, with at least 6.5 million per sample. Trizol reagent was used to extract total RNA from PBMCs, with at least 5 micrograms per sample. Naive CD45RAhigh/CD27high T cell percentages were measured by flow cytometry on a PBMC aliquot from every donor. The V and J ends are trimmed by 2 bases and 5 bases, leaving 16 bases between them. CDR1 is given as SGHDT and CDR2 as YYEEEE, both from the germline V gene. Inclusive of the bounding cysteine and phenylalanine, the CDR3 is 16 residues long. Just CDR3 DNA is preserved here, 48 bases in frame from base 1. Library generation was performed with 5' RACE. TCRdb names Illumina HiSeq 2500 as the instrument used. A second 7 to 11 cycle PCR used a sample-barcoded 5' primer and a J-beta primer mix. A template-switch 5' adaptor carrying 12 random nucleotides introduced a unique molecular identifier onto each TCR beta cDNA molecule. At least 3 million CDR3-containing paired-end reads were obtained from each sample. First-strand cDNA synthesis was performed from all RNA using the Mint cDNA synthesis kit, with priming by a TRBC-specific oligonucleotide. Following uracil-DNA glycosylase treatment, all cDNA underwent a first 18-cycle PCR with the universal primers M1SS and BC2_uni_R. Per the original workflow: For normalization, 1 million high-quality reads were randomly selected from each sample, with every read carrying a distinct molecular identifier. Reads with shared molecular identifiers were discarded instead of being binned into consensus sequences. MiTCR, with a Q25 quality threshold and the strictest error-elimination algorithm, was used for CDR3 identification, clonotype clustering and error correction. A nonparametric unseen species model with Euler transformation was used to estimate lower-bound total TCR beta diversity. TCRdb trimmed the raw reads at Q25, called clones with MiXCR and kept productive beta chains. Rows with a matching CDR3 protein are joined into one entry that keeps the most common DNA and genes. TCRdb assigned the V and J calls; the authors' analysis was not used. Here the sample has hundreds of thousands of distinct CDR3 sequences; about 51% occur a single time. The leading ten clones occupy approximately 15% of the sample.

Regarding this clonotype: Its antigen is still unknown. No base-level quality is on record; no much larger clone is a single base apart.

This TCR was sampled from a woman at least 80 years old in good health. The sequence joins TRBV5-6 to TRBJ2-2; the best D guess is TRBD2, with 5 bases matching. The specimen was blood. The CDR3 protein: CASSFRTDFKTGELFF. DNA sequence: TGTGCCAGCAGCTTTAGGACTGACTTCAAAACCGGGGAGCTGTTTTTT.